This is a list of T cell receptor beta chains from one sample in a study of blood T cell repertoires in COVID-19. Some clones are missing from TCRdb's copy, which holds only in-frame ones; the method was immunoSEQ multiplex PCR. Of roughly 410,000 clones in the sample, over 75% were seen once. Sequenced material: peripheral blood. These receptor sequences come from a woman aged 55-70 years with COVID-19, enrolled during active disease. CDR3s include the opening cysteine and the closing phenylalanine or tryptophan. Fields, in order: V gene, J gene, CDR3 protein.

V gene: TRBV7-3; J gene: TRBJ2-6; CDR3 protein: CASSRNPGQGAPGANVLTF
V gene: TRBV3-1/TRBV3-2; J gene: TRBJ1-2; CDR3 protein: CASSQELRNYGYTF
V gene: TRBV29-1; J gene: TRBJ2-4; CDR3 protein: CSVGLAGDKNIQYF
V gene: TRBV5-6; J gene: TRBJ1-1; CDR3 protein: CASSAAGALGLTEAFF
V gene: TRBV25-1; J gene: TRBJ1-4; CDR3 protein: CASSESGAEKLFF
V gene: TRBV14; J gene: TRBJ1-6; CDR3 protein: CASSRQPGANSPLHF
V gene: TRBV28; J gene: TRBJ2-1; CDR3 protein: CASSPKLGRDEQFF
V gene: TRBV3-1/TRBV3-2; J gene: TRBJ1-1; CDR3 protein: CASSQRDRGDTEAFF
V gene: TRBV4-1; J gene: TRBJ1-2; CDR3 protein: CASSQDTISPAYGYTF
V gene: TRBV4-1; J gene: TRBJ2-2; CDR3 protein: CASSQAVETGVVGGELFF
V gene: TRBV3-1/TRBV3-2; J gene: TRBJ1-3; CDR3 protein: CASSHPGTIYF
V gene: TRBV28; J gene: TRBJ2-7; CDR3 protein: CASRTTGVYEQYF
V gene: TRBV3-1/TRBV3-2; J gene: TRBJ1-1; CDR3 protein: CASSNLQRGGWNTEAFF
V gene: TRBV5-1; J gene: TRBJ1-6; CDR3 protein: CASSFTGGNSPLHF
V gene: TRBV3-1/TRBV3-2; J gene: TRBJ1-2; CDR3 protein: CASSGEGTAYTF
V gene: TRBV5-6; J gene: TRBJ2-7; CDR3 protein: CASRRTGGTYEQYF
V gene: TRBV7-2; J gene: TRBJ2-1; CDR3 protein: CASSLASAGQGEQFF
V gene: TRBV7-9; J gene: TRBJ2-7; CDR3 protein: CASSLATGEQYF
V gene: TRBV19; J gene: TRBJ1-5; CDR3 protein: CASSFQGLINQPQHF
V gene: TRBV3-1/TRBV3-2; J gene: TRBJ2-5; CDR3 protein: CASSQGILQETQYF
V gene: TRBV28; J gene: TRBJ1-5; CDR3 protein: CASSFSTVQPQHF
V gene: TRBV7-9; J gene: TRBJ1-2; CDR3 protein: CASSQDGQGRRGYTF
V gene: TRBV9; J gene: TRBJ1-3; CDR3 protein: CASSVDGSGRNTIYF
V gene: TRBV20-1; J gene: TRBJ2-3; CDR3 protein: CSASELGLAPTRDTQYF
V gene: TRBV14; J gene: TRBJ1-2; CDR3 protein: CASSQYRAGYGYTF
V gene: TRBV27; J gene: TRBJ1-5; CDR3 protein: CASSLPNQPQHF
V gene: TRBV2; J gene: TRBJ2-2; CDR3 protein: CASSGQGWDTGELFF
V gene: TRBV19; J gene: TRBJ2-6; CDR3 protein: CASSIGGGANVLTF
V gene: TRBV24-1; J gene: TRBJ2-3; CDR3 protein: CATSGGTAISTDTQYF
V gene: TRBV30; J gene: TRBJ1-5; CDR3 protein: CAWGRDRDQPQHF
V gene: TRBV5-1; J gene: TRBJ2-3; CDR3 protein: CASSLEAAQYF
V gene: TRBV2; J gene: TRBJ2-2; CDR3 protein: CASSGQGTGELFF
V gene: TRBV6-1; J gene: TRBJ2-1; CDR3 protein: CASSGRASLAGAYNEQFF
V gene: TRBV28; J gene: TRBJ2-1; CDR3 protein: CASRLAGVPYNEQFF
V gene: TRBV19; J gene: TRBJ1-1; CDR3 protein: CASSIRAGRTEAFF
V gene: TRBV10-3; J gene: TRBJ2-3; CDR3 protein: CAISEGETDTQYF
V gene: TRBV2; J gene: TRBJ1-5; CDR3 protein: CASSENLGGNQPQHF
V gene: TRBV7-7; J gene: TRBJ2-5; CDR3 protein: CASSILAGGPETQYF
V gene: TRBV3-1/TRBV3-2; J gene: TRBJ2-1; CDR3 protein: CASSQVTLAGGPSSYNEQFF
V gene: TRBV4-2; J gene: TRBJ1-1; CDR3 protein: CASSQDRQNTEAFF
V gene: TRBV9; J gene: TRBJ2-3; CDR3 protein: CASSAQGKYTQYF
V gene: TRBV27; J gene: TRBJ2-7; CDR3 protein: CASKAPGLGFYEQYF
V gene: TRBV18; J gene: TRBJ2-3; CDR3 protein: CASSPLTSEFTDTQYF
V gene: TRBV25-1; J gene: TRBJ1-1; CDR3 protein: CASSGEKSLNTEAFF
V gene: TRBV7-2; J gene: TRBJ1-2; CDR3 protein: CASSLQGVDGYTF
V gene: TRBV6-5; J gene: TRBJ1-4; CDR3 protein: CASSYSAGPSEKLFF
V gene: TRBV3-1/TRBV3-2; J gene: TRBJ1-4; CDR3 protein: CASRGTGGEKLFF
V gene: TRBV7-2; J gene: TRBJ2-3; CDR3 protein: CASSSHRVKMTDTQYF
V gene: TRBV5-1; J gene: TRBJ2-3; CDR3 protein: CASSLGPGLAGKDTQYF
V gene: TRBV7-2; J gene: TRBJ2-2; CDR3 protein: CASSFLWQGNTGELFF
V gene: TRBV2; J gene: TRBJ2-7; CDR3 protein: CASRREAGLTYEQYF
V gene: TRBV2; J gene: TRBJ2-2; CDR3 protein: CASSEKLAGTGELFF